This T cell receptor (beta chain) was captured by sequencing in a study of blood T cell repertoires in COVID-19. TCRdb keeps only in-frame clones here, not all; method: immunoSEQ multiplex PCR. Of fewer than 400,000 clones in the sample, under 90% are singletons; the top ten hold under 3%. Patients in Seattle were enrolled during active infection, then followed longitudinally. The V segment lost 0 bases and the J segment 6 bases; nucleotides outside the gene matches: 5. The V gene's germline CDR1 is ENHRY and CDR2 SYGVKD. The CDR3 is 15 residues long. Sequencing input: peripheral blood. The chain employs TRBV10-3 and TRBJ1-1; 9 positions match TRBD1. The receptor was isolated from a woman aged 25 to 45 with COVID-19, enrolled during active disease. As DNA, the CDR3 is TGTGCCATCAGTGAGTCGATACAGGGGGCAGCTGAAGCTTTCTTT. Encoded protein: CAISESIQGAAEAFF.